The rows below give T cell receptor beta chains drawn from one sample of a study of cytomegalovirus exposure and HLA in healthy donors. Some clones are missing from TCRdb's copy, which holds only in-frame ones; the method was immunoSEQ multiplex PCR. The sample includes 130,000 or so clones, roughly four fifths seen only once; the top ten take about 1.6%. The specimen sequenced was PBMCs. All receptors derive from a female donor in good health and CMV-seronegative. The CDR3 runs from the conserved cysteine through the conserved F or W. D genes are given only for firm matches. A clone size is listed for some rows: how often the clone was seen (once, few, many), or a class if it is expanded.

clone_size: few
j_call: TRBJ1-1
v_call: TRBV5-4
d_call: .
cdr3_nt: TGTGCCAGCAGACCTACAGGGAACACTGAAGCTTTCTTT
cdr3_aa: CASRPTGNTEAFF

clone_size: once
j_call: TRBJ1-3
v_call: TRBV30
d_call: .
cdr3_nt: TGTGCCTGGAGGGCCAACAGGGCTGGAAACACCATATATTTT
cdr3_aa: CAWRANRAGNTIYF

clone_size: .
j_call: TRBJ2-4
v_call: TRBV5-6
d_call: .
cdr3_nt: TGTGCCAGCAGCATAGAGAAAAACATTCAGTACTTC
cdr3_aa: CASSIEKNIQYF

clone_size: .
j_call: TRBJ2-1
v_call: TRBV7-2
d_call: .
cdr3_nt: TGTGCCAGCAGCTTAGTGGCGGGCCAAAATGAGCAGTTCTTC
cdr3_aa: CASSLVAGQNEQFF

clone_size: .
j_call: TRBJ2-7
v_call: TRBV27
d_call: TRBD1
cdr3_nt: TGTGCCAGCAGGACAGGGGGTAACTATGAGCAGTACTTC
cdr3_aa: CASRTGGNYEQYF

clone_size: .
j_call: TRBJ1-2
v_call: TRBV7-9
d_call: .
cdr3_nt: TGTGCCAGCAGCTTATCTGACAGAGGCGGCTACACCTTC
cdr3_aa: CASSLSDRGGYTF

clone_size: few
j_call: TRBJ1-2
v_call: TRBV7-9
d_call: .
cdr3_nt: TGTGCCAGCAACTACCGGTGGGAGGATGGCTACACCTTC
cdr3_aa: CASNYRWEDGYTF

clone_size: .
j_call: TRBJ1-1
v_call: TRBV18
d_call: TRBD1
cdr3_nt: TGTGCCAGCTCCCCAAGGGGGACAGAGAACACTGAAGCTTTCTTT
cdr3_aa: CASSPRGTENTEAFF

clone_size: .
j_call: TRBJ2-5
v_call: TRBV25-1
d_call: TRBD2
cdr3_nt: TGTGCCAGCAGTGGGGGACTAGGGACCCAGTACTTC
cdr3_aa: CASSGGLGTQYF

clone_size: .
j_call: TRBJ2-3
v_call: TRBV28
d_call: .
cdr3_nt: TGTGCCAGCAGTTTACGGAGGTTCACAGATACGCAGTATTTT
cdr3_aa: CASSLRRFTDTQYF

clone_size: .
j_call: TRBJ2-6
v_call: TRBV25-1
d_call: .
cdr3_nt: TGTGCCAGCAGTGATTCTAGACGGAGCTCTGGGGCCAACGTCCTGACTTTC
cdr3_aa: CASSDSRRSSGANVLTF

clone_size: .
j_call: TRBJ2-7
v_call: TRBV19
d_call: TRBD2
cdr3_nt: TGTGCCAGTAGCACAGGGGCGCTAGCGGGGGCCTACGAGCAGTACTTC
cdr3_aa: CASSTGALAGAYEQYF

clone_size: once
j_call: TRBJ1-5
v_call: TRBV7-2
d_call: .
cdr3_nt: TGTGCCAGCAGCCCTTACGTCAGGGGCGGGGGGCAGCCCCAGCATTTT
cdr3_aa: CASSPYVRGGGQPQHF

clone_size: few
j_call: TRBJ1-1
v_call: TRBV27
d_call: TRBD1
cdr3_nt: TGTGCCAGCAGTTTAGGAGGGACAGGGGGATCAGCTTTCTTT
cdr3_aa: CASSLGGTGGSAFF

clone_size: few
j_call: TRBJ1-4
v_call: TRBV18
d_call: .
cdr3_nt: TGTGCCAGCTCACCCCCACTGGAAAAACTGTTTTTT
cdr3_aa: CASSPPLEKLFF

clone_size: few
j_call: TRBJ2-7
v_call: TRBV6-1
d_call: .
cdr3_nt: TGTGCCAGCAGTGGTCGGGACACCTACGAGCAGTACTTC
cdr3_aa: CASSGRDTYEQYF

clone_size: .
j_call: TRBJ2-2
v_call: TRBV7-6
d_call: .
cdr3_nt: TGTGCCAGCAGCTTAGGAGCCGGGGAGCTGTTTTTT
cdr3_aa: CASSLGAGELFF

clone_size: .
j_call: TRBJ2-1
v_call: TRBV19
d_call: TRBD2
cdr3_nt: TGTGCCAGTAGCTCGGCGGAGGCGGGGGGGCGGTATAATGAGCAGTTCTTC
cdr3_aa: CASSSAEAGGRYNEQFF

clone_size: few
j_call: TRBJ2-5
v_call: TRBV5-4
d_call: .
cdr3_nt: TGTGCCAGCAGCTTGGACTCGGAGACCCAGTACTTC
cdr3_aa: CASSLDSETQYF

clone_size: .
j_call: TRBJ1-6
v_call: TRBV14
d_call: .
cdr3_nt: TGTGCCAGCAGCCAAGATGCGGGACGACTGAATTCACCCCTCCACTTT
cdr3_aa: CASSQDAGRLNSPLHF

clone_size: .
j_call: TRBJ2-4
v_call: TRBV19
d_call: .
cdr3_nt: TGTGCCAGTAGTATAGGGGGGCGCGGCAAAAACATTCAGTACTTC
cdr3_aa: CASSIGGRGKNIQYF

clone_size: .
j_call: TRBJ1-1
v_call: TRBV28
d_call: TRBD1
cdr3_nt: TGTGCCAGCAGCTCTTTCACTCAGGGGGAATACACTGAAGCTTTCTTT
cdr3_aa: CASSSFTQGEYTEAFF

clone_size: .
j_call: TRBJ2-2
v_call: TRBV5-1
d_call: TRBD2
cdr3_nt: TGCGCCAGCAGATATGGGACTAGCGGAACGAACACCGGGGAGCTGTTTTTT
cdr3_aa: CASRYGTSGTNTGELFF

clone_size: .
j_call: TRBJ1-6
v_call: TRBV5-6
d_call: .
cdr3_nt: TGTGCCAGCAGCTTGGTCGGGGTTCTGGATTCACCCCTCCACTTT
cdr3_aa: CASSLVGVLDSPLHF